This T cell receptor beta chain came from a study of quantifying T cell responses using KT2 cells. Background on the study: RNA was reverse transcribed with TCR alpha and beta constant-region primers. Study findings and constraints: Input KT2 cell number predicted KT2 alpha and beta sequence counts linearly over several orders of magnitude. KT2 sequences were detected down to about one KT2 cell per 100,000 PBMC.

The cDNA 3' end received a ligated oligonucleotide with a UMI. First-round PCR used 4 cycles and beta primers RC1.1 and RC1.2 covering TRBC1 and TRBC2. TCRdb fed the UMI-ligation and nested PCR reads into MiXCR, producing one record per CDR3 protein. The sample includes around 56,000 distinct CDR3 sequences, 9% to 15% of them seen just once. On this clonotype: Its target is not known.

This CDR3 has 17 residues. In germline, CDR1 is MGHRA, CDR2 YSYEKL. Between the trimmed V and J ends, which lost 3 bases and 0 bases, there was a span of 12 bases. KT2, a clone with a known TCR, was spiked into unfractionated PBMC. The sequence derives from a human donor. The chain has TRBV4-1 and TRBJ2-6; D perhaps matches TRBD1 (6 bases). The specimen sequenced was PBMCs spiked with cells of the T cell clone KT2. CDR3 residues: CASSHAGATSGANVLTF. For the CDR3, the DNA is TGCGCCAGCAGCCATGCAGGGGCCACCTCTGGGGCCAACGTCCTGACTTTC.